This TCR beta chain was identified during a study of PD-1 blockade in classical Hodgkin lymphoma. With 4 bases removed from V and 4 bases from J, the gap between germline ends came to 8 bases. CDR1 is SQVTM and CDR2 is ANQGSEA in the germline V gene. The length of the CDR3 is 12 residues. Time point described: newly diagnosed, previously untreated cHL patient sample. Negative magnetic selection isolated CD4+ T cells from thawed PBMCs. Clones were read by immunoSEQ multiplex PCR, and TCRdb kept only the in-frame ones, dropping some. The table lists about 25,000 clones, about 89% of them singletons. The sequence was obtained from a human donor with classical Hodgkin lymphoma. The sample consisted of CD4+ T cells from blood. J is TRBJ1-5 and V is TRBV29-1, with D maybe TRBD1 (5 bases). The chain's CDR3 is CSVGGRNQPQHF. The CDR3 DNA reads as TGCAGCGTTGGGGGGAGGAATCAGCCCCAGCATTTT.